This T cell receptor beta chain was found in a study of CD4 T cells in relation to SARS-CoV-2 and coronaviruses. On the study more broadly: Convalescent patients had median age 38.5 years, range about 21 to 80. Overall study findings and caveats: No donor gave both pre-pandemic and post-infection samples.

V was pared by 5 bases and J by 1 base, with 19 bases between. Germline V gene lookup returns CDR1 SEHNR and CDR2 FQNEAQ (reference sequence). This CDR3 contains 17 residues. The protocol was immunoSEQ multiplex PCR, while the TCRdb copy is restricted to in-frame clones and leaves out a portion. The repertoire includes roughly 36,000 clones, approximately 85% of them detected once, and about 3.3% sits in the top ten. Turning to this clone: The antigen remains unidentified.

Sequencing was done on a sample of memory CD4+ T cells from PBMCs. The chain combines TRBV7-9 with TRBJ2-3; D may be TRBD1 (7 bases). The clonotype originates from an adult with COVID-19. CDR3 DNA sequence: TGTGCCAGCAGCCAGGGGCGGGACAGCTTGGGCACAGATACGCAGTATTTT. As protein: CASSQGRDSLGTDTQYF.